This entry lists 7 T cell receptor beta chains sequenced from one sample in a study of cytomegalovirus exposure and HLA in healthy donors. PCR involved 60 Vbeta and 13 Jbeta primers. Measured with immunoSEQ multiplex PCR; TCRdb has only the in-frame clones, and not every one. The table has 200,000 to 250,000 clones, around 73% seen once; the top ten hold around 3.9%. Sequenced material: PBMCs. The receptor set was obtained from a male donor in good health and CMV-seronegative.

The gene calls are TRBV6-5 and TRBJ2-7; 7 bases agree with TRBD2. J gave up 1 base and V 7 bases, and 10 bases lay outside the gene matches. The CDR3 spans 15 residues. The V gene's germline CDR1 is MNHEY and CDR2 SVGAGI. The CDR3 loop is CASTAIRTRSYEQYF. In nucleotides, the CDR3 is TGTGCCAGCACTGCCATCCGGACTAGGTCCTACGAGCAGTACTTC.

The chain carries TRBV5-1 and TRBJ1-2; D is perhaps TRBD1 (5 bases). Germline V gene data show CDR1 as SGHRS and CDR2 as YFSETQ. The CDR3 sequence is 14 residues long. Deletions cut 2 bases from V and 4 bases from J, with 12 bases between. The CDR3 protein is CASSLERGSYGYTF. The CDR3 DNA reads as TGCGCCAGCAGCTTAGAAAGGGGTAGCTATGGCTACACCTTC.

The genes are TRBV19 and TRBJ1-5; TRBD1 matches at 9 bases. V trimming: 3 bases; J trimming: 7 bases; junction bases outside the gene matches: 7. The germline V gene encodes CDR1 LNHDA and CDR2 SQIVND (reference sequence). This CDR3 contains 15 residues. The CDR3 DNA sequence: TGTGCCAGTAGTATGTCGGACAGGGGAATCCAGCCCCAGCATTTT. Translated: CASSMSDRGIQPQHF. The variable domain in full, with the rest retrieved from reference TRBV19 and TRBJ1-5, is DGGITQSPKYLFRKEGQNVTLSCEQNLNHDAMYWYRQDPGQGLRLIYYSQIVNDFQKGDIAEGYSVSREKKESFPLTVTSAQKNPTAFYLCASSMSDRGIQPQHFGDGTRLSIL.

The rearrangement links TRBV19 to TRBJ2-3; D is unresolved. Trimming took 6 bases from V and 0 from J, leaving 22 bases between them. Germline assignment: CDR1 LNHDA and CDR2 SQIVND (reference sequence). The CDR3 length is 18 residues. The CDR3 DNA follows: TGTGCCAGTAGATCTTATTCCCCTGGAGTCACTAGCACAGATACGCAGTATTTT. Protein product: CASRSYSPGVTSTDTQYF.

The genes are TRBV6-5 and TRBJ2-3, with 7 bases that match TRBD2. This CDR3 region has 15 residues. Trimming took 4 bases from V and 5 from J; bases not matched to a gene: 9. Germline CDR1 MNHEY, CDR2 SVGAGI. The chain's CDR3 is CASSSSGPYGDTQYF. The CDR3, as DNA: TGTGCCAGCAGTTCTAGCGGACCGTACGGAGATACGCAGTATTTT.

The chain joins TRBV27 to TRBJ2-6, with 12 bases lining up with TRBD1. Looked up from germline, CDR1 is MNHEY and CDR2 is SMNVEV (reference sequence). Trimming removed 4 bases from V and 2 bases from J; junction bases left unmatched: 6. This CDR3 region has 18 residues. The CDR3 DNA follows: TGTGCCAGCAGTTCACCGGGACAGGGGGCGGCTGGGGCCAACGTCCTGACTTTC. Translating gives CASSSPGQGAAGANVLTF.

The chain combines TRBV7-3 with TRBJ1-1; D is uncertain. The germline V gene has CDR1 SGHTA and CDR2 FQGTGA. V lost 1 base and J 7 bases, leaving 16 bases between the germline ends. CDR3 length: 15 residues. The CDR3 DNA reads TGTGCCAGCAGCTTAAGGCCAGGAGGCGGATATGAAGCTTTCTTT. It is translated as CASSLRPGGGYEAFF.